The rows below give T cell receptor beta chains drawn from one sample of a study of Ad26.COV2.S vaccination and SARS-CoV-2 variants. TCRdb keeps only in-frame clones here, not all; method: immunoSEQ multiplex PCR. The sample includes 350,000 to 550,000 clones, roughly 89% of them seen just once. The sequences come from peripheral blood, collected in a trial of Ad26.COV2.S vaccine versus placebo. The receptor source for this set is a person between 18 and 59 years old who received the Ad26.COV2.S COVID-19 vaccine or a placebo. Each CDR3 is given with its conserved first and last residue. Fields, in order: D gene, J gene, V gene, clone size, CDR3 DNA, CDR3 protein. A D gene is named only where the DNA matches it firmly. Rows give clone size only sometimes, using once, few, many, or a class for an expanded clone.

TRBD2,TRBJ2-3,TRBV29-1,-,TGCAGCGGAGGACTAGCGGGAGCCGATACGCAGTATTTT,CSGGLAGADTQYF
TRBD1,TRBJ2-1,TRBV10-3,-,TGTGCCATCAGCGCCTTAGAGACAGGGTTTTTCGGCGGGCGCAATGAGCAGTTCTTC,CAISALETGFFGGRNEQFF
-,TRBJ2-1,TRBV15,-,TGTGCCACCAGCAGAGAGATCGGACCGCGGGCTAACAATGAGCAGTTCTTC,CATSREIGPRANNEQFF
TRBD1,TRBJ1-2,TRBV4-3,-,TGCGCCAGCAGCCAAGATGTCATGACAGGGGTTGGAGGCTATGGCTACACCTTC,CASSQDVMTGVGGYGYTF
TRBD1,TRBJ1-3,TRBV7-6,-,TGTGCCAGCAGCCGTACAGGGGAGGTTGGAAACACCATATATTTT,CASSRTGEVGNTIYF
TRBD1,TRBJ2-7,TRBV18,-,TGTGCCAGCTCCCGGGACAGGGGGCGCGAGCAGTACTTC,CASSRDRGREQYF
-,TRBJ1-1,TRBV24-1,-,TGTGCCACTAGAGACAGGTCTGAAGCTTTCTTT,CATRDRSEAFF
TRBD2,TRBJ2-4,TRBV11-3,-,TGTGCCAGCAGCTGGGGTGGAGCGGGAGGTCTAGCCAAAAACATTCAGTACTTC,CASSWGGAGGLAKNIQYF
-,TRBJ1-6,TRBV6-2/TRBV6-3,-,TGTGCCAGCAGTCACCCGGAAGGTAATTCACCCCTCCACTTT,CASSHPEGNSPLHF
-,TRBJ1-6,TRBV7-2,-,TGTGCCAGCAGCTTAGAGCCAATCTATAATTCACCCCTCCACTTT,CASSLEPIYNSPLHF
-,TRBJ2-1,TRBV7-3,-,TGTGCCAGCAGCTCAGGGGGGGCACCCGAGTGGCAGTTCTTC,CASSSGGAPEWQFF
-,TRBJ2-1,TRBV20-1,-,TGCAGTGCTAGTTTTGGCGGGGTGGTGGTGAATGAGCAGTTCTTC,CSASFGGVVVNEQFF
-,TRBJ1-1,TRBV10-3,-,TGTGCCATCAACCCTTCGGGGGCTGGCACTGAAGCTTTCTTT,CAINPSGAGTEAFF
-,TRBJ1-1,TRBV10-3,-,TGTGCCATCAGCAAAGCCCGGAGTTTGTCGAACACTGAAGCTTTCTTT,CAISKARSLSNTEAFF
-,TRBJ2-3,TRBV6-2/TRBV6-3,-,TGTGCCAGCAGTCAGAAAGCAGGGGGGCGCACAGATACGCAGTATTTT,CASSQKAGGRTDTQYF
TRBD2,TRBJ2-5,TRBV7-8,once,TGTGCCAGCAGCCCCTTCGCCGCAACGGGGGGTCAGGAGACCCAGTACTTC,CASSPFAATGGQETQYF
TRBD1,TRBJ2-2,TRBV5-8,once,TGTGCCAGCAACAGCGGACAGGGGGCCGGCGGGGAGCTGTTTTTT,CASNSGQGAGGELFF
-,TRBJ2-1,TRBV14,-,TGTGCCAGCAGTCAAGGGGGGTTTAATGAGCAGTTCTTC,CASSQGGFNEQFF
TRBD2,TRBJ2-5,TRBV7-2,once,TGTGCCAGCAGCCGCGGGACTAGCGGATTTCAAGAGACCCAGTACTTC,CASSRGTSGFQETQYF
-,TRBJ2-2,TRBV2,-,TGTGCCAGCAGTGAACTCGGACAGAACACCGGGGAGCTGTTTTTT,CASSELGQNTGELFF
TRBD1,TRBJ1-1,TRBV28,-,TGTGCCAGCAGAACCCACGGGACAGCTCTGACTGAAGCTTTCTTT,CASRTHGTALTEAFF
-,TRBJ2-3,TRBV28,-,TGTGCCAGCAGTACCGGAGATACGCAGTATTTT,CASSTGDTQYF
TRBD2,TRBJ2-5,TRBV19,-,TGTGCCAGTAGTAGCGGGGGGGTGAAAACGAAATACTTC,CASSSGGVKTKYF
-,TRBJ2-2,TRBV2,-,TGTGCCAGCAGGCGGGTCGGGGAGCTGTTTTTT,CASRRVGELFF
TRBD2,TRBJ2-2,TRBV20-1,-,TGCAGTGCTAGTTTTGCGGGGGGGCCGCGTACCGGGGAGCTGTTTTTT,CSASFAGGPRTGELFF
-,TRBJ1-6,TRBV7-3,-,TGTGCCAGCAGCATAGGGGACCTCAAGACCGGGAGGATTAATTCACCCCTCCACTTT,CASSIGDLKTGRINSPLHF
-,TRBJ1-4,TRBV7-2,-,TGTGCCAGCAGCTTAGCAACAGTTAATGAAAAACTGTTTTTT,CASSLATVNEKLFF
-,TRBJ2-3,TRBV7-2,-,TGTGCCAGCAGCTCCCCCCCTAGGAACACCCGCACAGATACGCAGTATTTT,CASSSPPRNTRTDTQYF
TRBD1,TRBJ2-2,TRBV18,once,TGTGCCAGCTCACCACCGCAGGGGGCTGGGAAAACCGGGGAGCTGTTTTTT,CASSPPQGAGKTGELFF
-,TRBJ1-5,TRBV20-1,-,TGCAGTGCTAGTGACCAGGGCCGTCAGCCCCAGCATTTT,CSASDQGRQPQHF
TRBD1,TRBJ1-5,TRBV4-3,-,TGCGCCAGCAGCCAAGATTGGGGGACAGCCAATCAGCCCCAGCATTTT,CASSQDWGTANQPQHF
TRBD1,TRBJ1-2,TRBV5-4,-,TGTGCCAGCAGCTTGGACGCCACAGGGGAAGTTTATGGCTACACCTTC,CASSLDATGEVYGYTF
-,TRBJ1-3,TRBV15,-,TGTGCCACCAGCAGAGAGGGGTTCCCCGGAAACACCATATATTTT,CATSREGFPGNTIYF
-,TRBJ2-3,TRBV18,-,TGTGCCAGCTCACCACGTCCCCCCGGCCCAGATACGCAGTATTTT,CASSPRPPGPDTQYF
-,TRBJ2-2,TRBV4-2,once,TGTGCCAGCAGTTACGACCAGGACAGGAACACCGGGGAGCTGTTTTTT,CASSYDQDRNTGELFF
-,TRBJ1-1,TRBV5-1,-,TGCGCCAGCAGCTTGGTGATGGGTTCAACTGAAGCTTTCTTT,CASSLVMGSTEAFF
TRBD1,TRBJ1-1,TRBV18,-,TGTGCCAGCTCACCGAGCGAGACAGGGGAGAACACTGAAGCTTTCTTT,CASSPSETGENTEAFF
-,TRBJ2-2,TRBV11-3,-,TGTGCCAGCAGCTCCTCCAGGGGCGGTATCACCGGGGAGCTGTTTTTT,CASSSSRGGITGELFF
-,TRBJ1-2,TRBV7-9,few,TGTGCCAGCAGTCTGGAGGGGTTCGGTGGCTACACCTTC,CASSLEGFGGYTF
TRBD1,TRBJ1-2,TRBV27,-,TGTGCCAGCAGTCGACAGGGGGCTGGGCGTGGCTACACCTTC,CASSRQGAGRGYTF
-,TRBJ2-1,TRBV4-3,-,TGCGCCAGCAGCCAAGAGGACACAGGGAATGCTGAGCAGTTCTTC,CASSQEDTGNAEQFF
-,TRBJ2-1,TRBV24-1,-,TGTGCCACCAGTGATTTAGAGTATTCCTACAATGAGCAGTTCTTC,CATSDLEYSYNEQFF
TRBD2,TRBJ2-3,TRBV7-9,-,TGTGCCAGCAGCTTAGCTGCGGGAGGAGGGGCAGATACGCAGTATTTT,CASSLAAGGGADTQYF
-,TRBJ2-1,TRBV9,few,TGTGCCAGCAGTAACCGACTAGAACCGCCCTACAATGAGCAGTTCTTC,CASSNRLEPPYNEQFF